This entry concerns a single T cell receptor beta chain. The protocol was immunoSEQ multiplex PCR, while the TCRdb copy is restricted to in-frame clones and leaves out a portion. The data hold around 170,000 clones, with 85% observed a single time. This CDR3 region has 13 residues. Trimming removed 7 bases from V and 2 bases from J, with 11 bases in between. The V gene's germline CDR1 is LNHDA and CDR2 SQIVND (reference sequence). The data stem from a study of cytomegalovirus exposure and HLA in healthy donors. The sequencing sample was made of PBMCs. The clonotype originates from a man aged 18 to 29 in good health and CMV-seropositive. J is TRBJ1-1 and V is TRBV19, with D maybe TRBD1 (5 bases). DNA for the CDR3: TGTGCCAGTACTGGGGGGACTAACACTGAAGCTTTCTTT. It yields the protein CASTGGTNTEAFF.